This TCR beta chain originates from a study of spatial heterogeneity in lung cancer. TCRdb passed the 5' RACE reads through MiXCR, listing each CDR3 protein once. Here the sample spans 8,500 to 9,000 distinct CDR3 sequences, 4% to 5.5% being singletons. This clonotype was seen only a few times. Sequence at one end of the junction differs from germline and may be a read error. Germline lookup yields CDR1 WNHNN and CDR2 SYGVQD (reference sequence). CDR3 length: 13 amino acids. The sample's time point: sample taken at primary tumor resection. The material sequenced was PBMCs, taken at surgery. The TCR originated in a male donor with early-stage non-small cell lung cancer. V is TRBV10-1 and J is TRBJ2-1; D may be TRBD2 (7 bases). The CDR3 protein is CTSSEGGRIEQFF. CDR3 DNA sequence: TGCACCAGCAGTGAGGGGGGGCGCATAGAGCAGTTCTTC.